This T cell receptor beta chain was retrieved from a study of blood T cell repertoires in COVID-19. Turning to the study itself: Specimens from acute and convalescent COVID-19 originated in the United States, Italy and Spain. Sample material is recorded as cDNA or gDNA derived from T cells, B-cell-depleted T cells, or PBMCs.

The CDR3 covers 17 residues. Germline assignment: CDR1 SGHRS and CDR2 YFSETQ. Losses at the gene ends were 0 bases for V and 5 bases for J; bases not matched to a gene: 4. Per the original data handling: Estimation of nucleated cell counts was performed using reference gene primer amplification. The method was immunoSEQ multiplex PCR; TCRdb's version includes in-frame clones alone and lacks a portion of them. V and J calls and clone size are copied from that table; D and trimming were computed from the DNA. The sample has approximately 15,000 clones, around 85% seen once; the top ten hold roughly 28%.

The clonotype was recovered from a human donor in a cohort sampled during active COVID-19. The source material was peripheral blood. The J gene is TRBJ2-2, the V gene TRBV5-1, with 13 bases lining up with TRBD2. The chain's CDR3 is CASSLGLAGGYTGELFF. The CDR3 nucleotides are TGCGCCAGCAGCTTGGGACTAGCGGGAGGCTATACCGGGGAGCTGTTTTTT.